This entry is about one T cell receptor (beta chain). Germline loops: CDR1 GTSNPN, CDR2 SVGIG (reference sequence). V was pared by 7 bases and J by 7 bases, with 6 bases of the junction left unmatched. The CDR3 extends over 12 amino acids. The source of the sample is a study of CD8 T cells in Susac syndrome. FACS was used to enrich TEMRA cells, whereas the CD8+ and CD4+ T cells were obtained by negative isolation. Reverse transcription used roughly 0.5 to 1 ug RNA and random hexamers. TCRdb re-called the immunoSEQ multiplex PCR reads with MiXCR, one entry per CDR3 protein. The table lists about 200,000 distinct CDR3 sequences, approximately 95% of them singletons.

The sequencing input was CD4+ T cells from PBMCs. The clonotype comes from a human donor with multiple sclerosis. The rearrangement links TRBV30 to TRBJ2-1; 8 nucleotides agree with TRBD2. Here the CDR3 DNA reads TGTGCCTACCAAGCGGGGGCGAATGAGCAGTTCTTC. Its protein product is CAYQAGANEQFF.